The 26 T cell receptor beta chains given below trace back to one sample, sequenced in a study of T cell responses to AZD1222 COVID-19 vaccine. TCRdb's table, derived via immunoSEQ multiplex PCR, lists solely in-frame clones and lacks some. The sample holds some 140,000 clones; 80% to 95% are singletons and the top ten take roughly 2.8%. Sequenced material: peripheral blood, taken on day 0 of AZD1222 vaccination. The receptors originated from an adult in good health.

This chain uses TRBV6-2 or TRBV6-3 with TRBJ1-2; tentative D call: TRBD1 (5 bases). V was clipped by 4 bases and J by 4 bases, with 10 bases between them. Per germline, CDR1 MNHEY and CDR2 SVGEGT. The CDR3 sequence is 13 residues long. CDR3 in amino acids: CASSFQGIYGYTF. The DNA of the CDR3 is TGTGCCAGCAGTTTCCAGGGAATCTATGGCTACACCTTC.

The chain has TRBV3-1 (or the pseudogene TRBV3-2) and TRBJ2-5, with D possibly TRBD1 on 5 matching bases. The length of the CDR3 is 14 residues. V was shortened by 2 bases and J by 2 bases, with 9 bases between the two germline ends. The germline V gene encodes CDR1 LGHDT and CDR2 YNNKEL (reference sequence). The CDR3 region has the DNA TGTGCCAGCAGCCAATGGCAGGGACAAGAGACCCAGTACTTC. Translating it yields CASSQWQGQETQYF.

This chain uses TRBV14 with TRBJ2-3; D gene unclear. The CDR3 totals 16 residues. V gave up 4 bases and J gave up 2 bases, with 16 bases separating them. Germline V CDR1 and CDR2: SGHDN, FVKESK. CDR3 coding DNA: TGTGCCAGCAGCCGGACCGGATCCTATAACACAGATACGCAGTATTTT. Encoded protein: CASSRTGSYNTDTQYF.

The chain recombines TRBV7-9 with TRBJ2-5; TRBD2 matches 14 bases. The CDR3 runs 14 residues. CDR1 SEHNR and CDR2 FQNEAQ come from the germline V gene (reference sequence). The CDR3 nucleotides read TGTGTTTTGGGGACTAGCGGGGGAGAGGAGACCCAGTACTTC. Translating it yields CVLGTSGGEETQYF. The complete variable domain, with remaining parts taken from reference TRBV7-9 and TRBJ2-5, reads DTGVSQNPRHKITKRGQNVTFRCDPISEHNRLYWYRQTLGQGPEFLTYFQNEAQLEKSRLLSDRFSAERPKGSFSTLEIQRTEQGDSAMYLCVLGTSGGEETQYFGPGTRLLVL.

This chain joins TRBV5-1 and TRBJ2-2, with TRBD2 identical over 8 bases. Looked up from germline, CDR1 is SGHRS and CDR2 is YFSETQ. The ends lost 1 base at V and 4 bases at J; junction bases unmatched: 3. The CDR3 extends over 15 amino acids. In DNA form, the CDR3 reads TGCGCCAGCAGCTTGACTAGCGGCTCCACCGGGGAGCTGTTTTTT. Translated: CASSLTSGSTGELFF.

Points on this clone: The same CDR3 also results from other DNA sequences found in this sample. J is TRBJ1-6 and V is TRBV18; unclear D gene. V lost 3 bases to trimming and J lost 6 bases, with 3 bases between them. The germline CDR1 and CDR2 sequences are KGHSH and LQKENI. This CDR3 contains 12 residues. As DNA, the CDR3 is TGTGCCAGCTCACCTCCTAATTCACCCCTCCACTTT. It encodes CASSPPNSPLHF.

The V gene is TRBV2, the J gene TRBJ2-5; 9 positions match TRBD2. V lost 5 bases and J lost 6; bases outside the gene matches: 4. The germline CDR1 and CDR2 sequences are SNHLY and FYNNEI. The CDR3 is 13 residues long. CDR3 amino acids: CASSWTSEKTQYF. The CDR3 coding sequence is TGTGCCAGCAGTTGGACTAGCGAGAAGACCCAGTACTTC. The complete variable domain, with remaining parts taken from reference TRBV2 and TRBJ2-5, reads EPEVTQTPSHQVTQMGQEVILRCVPISNHLYFYWYRQILGQKVEFLVSFYNNEISEKSEIFDDQFSVERPDGSNFTLKIRSTKLEDSAMYFCASSWTSEKTQYFGPGTRLLVL.

This chain uses TRBV27 with TRBJ2-3, with D hard to call. Trimming pared 5 bases from V and 6 bases from J, leaving 12 bases between. CDR3 size: 13 residues. Per the germline V gene, CDR1 is MNHEY and CDR2 is SMNVEV (reference sequence). The CDR3 here is CASSLIHHDTQYF. Written as DNA, the CDR3 is TGTGCCAGCAGTCTGATCCATCATGATACGCAGTATTTT.

The chain couples TRBV7-3 to TRBJ1-6, with TRBD1 matching 8 bases. There are 14 residues in the CDR3. V gave up 5 bases and J gave up 7 bases; unmatched junction bases: 4. Germline V CDR1 and CDR2: SGHTA, FQGTGA. CDR3 coding DNA: TGTGCCAGCAGCCTACAGGGGGGGAATTCACCCCTCCACTTT. Encoded protein: CASSLQGGNSPLHF.

In DNA form, the CDR3 reads TGTGCCAGCAGCCCCCTTCCCGGGACAGCCCAAATGTACTTC. Its protein is CASSPLPGTAQMYF. The chain has TRBV28 and TRBJ2-5; 7 bases are shared with TRBD1. The trim removed 6 bases at V and 13 bases at J, leaving 17 bases unmatched. The CDR3 sequence is 14 residues long. Germline V gene lookup returns CDR1 MDHEN and CDR2 SYDVKM. Using reference TRBV28 and TRBJ2-5 for the parts outside the CDR3, the full variable domain is DVKVTQSSRYLVKRTGEKVFLECVQDMDHENMFWYRQDPGLGLRLIYFSYDVKMKEKGDIPEGYSVSREKKERFSLILESASTNQTSMYLCASSPLPGTAQMYFGPGTRLLVL.

The chain is built from TRBV5-1 and TRBJ1-6, with TRBD1 matching 8 bases. CDR3 size: 15 residues. The germline V gene has CDR1 SGHRS and CDR2 YFSETQ. V lost 7 bases and J lost 7; bases outside the gene matches: 10. The CDR3: CASALGTGPNSPLHF. The CDR3 region has the DNA TGCGCCAGCGCCCTGGGGACAGGACCCAATTCACCCCTCCACTTT.

This chain joins TRBV4-3 and TRBJ1-6; the D is unclear. Trimming shortened V by 0 bases and J by 11 bases, and 8 bases separated the two germline ends. Germline V gene data show CDR1 as LGHNA and CDR2 as YSLEER. This CDR3 is built from 13 residues. The CDR3 is CASSQEPGTPLHF. The CDR3 nucleotides are TGCGCCAGCAGCCAAGAGCCCGGGACACCCCTCCACTTT.

The chain employs TRBV28 and TRBJ2-3; 7 positions agree with TRBD2. There are 16 residues in the CDR3. In germline, CDR1 is MDHEN, CDR2 SYDVKM. J was trimmed by 5 bases and V by 6 bases; bases with no gene match: 14. The CDR3 is CASSLTGGGVGDTQYF. The CDR3 coding sequence is TGTGCCAGCAGCCTCACCGGGGGAGGGGTAGGAGATACGCAGTATTTT.

For this clone: The same CDR3 also results from other DNA sequences found in this sample. The chain recombines TRBV11-2 with TRBJ1-3, with D unresolved. The ends were cut back, 5 bases at V and 4 bases at J, with 6 bases in the middle. The CDR3 has 12 residues. The V gene's germline CDR1 is SGHAT and CDR2 FQNNGV. This CDR3 reads CASSLVGNTIYF. The CDR3 nucleotides read TGTGCCAGCAGCCTGGTGGGAAACACCATATATTTT.

CDR3 sequence reads: CASRVMGTNNSPLHF. The CDR3 bases are TGTGCCAGCAGGGTCATGGGAACTAATAATTCACCCCTCCACTTT. The gene calls are TRBV13 and TRBJ1-6; no reliable D call. From germline, CDR1 is PRHDT and CDR2 FYEKMQ (reference sequence). Trimming removed 6 bases from V and 5 bases from J, with 14 bases in between. The CDR3 runs to 15 residues.

The DNA of the CDR3 is TGTGCCACCAGCAGCCTCGCAGGGGGATATGGCTACACCTTC. Amino acids: CATSSLAGGYGYTF. The chain recombines TRBV15 with TRBJ1-2, with 7 bases that match TRBD1. The J segment lost 5 bases and the V segment lost 3 bases, leaving 6 bases of the junction unmatched. The CDR3 runs to 14 residues. Germline CDR1 reads LNHNV; CDR2 reads YYDKDF (reference sequence).

The chain links TRBV28 to TRBJ2-7; 12 bases match TRBD2. The V gene end was trimmed by 7 bases and the J gene end by 4 bases; junction bases not matched to a gene: 17. Germline CDR1 reads MDHEN; CDR2 reads SYDVKM. CDR3 length equals 18 residues. CDR3 loop: CASIPLAARLAGVYEQYF. The CDR3 region has the DNA TGTGCCAGCATCCCTTTGGCAGCCAGACTAGCGGGAGTTTACGAGCAGTACTTC.

The chain combines TRBV18 with TRBJ1-3; D call uncertain. Trimming shortened V by 4 bases and J by 5 bases, and 6 bases separated the two germline ends. Germline CDR1 and CDR2: KGHSH and LQKENI. The CDR3 length is 12 residues. CDR3 sequence reads: CASSRDRNTIYF. As DNA, the CDR3 is TGTGCCAGCTCACGTGACAGAAACACCATATATTTT.

The chain uses TRBV19 and TRBJ1-3; D gene unclear. Germline V gives CDR1 LNHDA, CDR2 SQIVND (reference sequence). Trimming removed 4 bases from V and 0 bases from J, with 13 bases in between. The CDR3 is 16 residues long. The CDR3, as DNA: TGTGCCAGTAGTAGGACCACCGGGATCTCTGGAAACACCATATATTTT. It yields the protein CASSRTTGISGNTIYF.

The J gene is TRBJ2-7, the V gene TRBV6-4, with D maybe TRBD1 (6 bases). The V and J ends lost 7 bases and 0 bases respectively, with 13 bases between them. CDR3 length equals 14 residues. Germline V gene sequence: CDR1 MRHNA, CDR2 SNTAGT. In DNA form, the CDR3 reads TGTGCCAGCAAACCCGACAGGAGCTCCTACGAGCAGTACTTC. Protein: CASKPDRSSYEQYF.

In its sample, this clone was seen once. J is TRBJ2-7 and V is TRBV29-1, with D tentatively TRBD2 (6 bases). Deletions cut 4 bases from V and 2 bases from J, with 12 bases between. Germline V gene data show CDR1 as SQVTM and CDR2 as ANQGSEA. This CDR3 contains 13 residues. CDR3 sequence: CSVGGVRPYEQYF. CDR3 nucleotides: TGCAGCGTTGGGGGGGTCAGGCCCTACGAGCAGTACTTC.

J is TRBJ1-1 and V is TRBV4-1; D gene unclear. CDR1 and CDR2 from the germline V gene are MGHRA and YSYEKL. This CDR3 region has 19 residues. The V end lost 2 bases, the J end lost 0 bases, and 22 bases lay between the germline ends. DNA of the CDR3: TGCGCCAGCAGCCAAAGGCCCATCATCCTAGGGCCAATGAACACTGAAGCTTTCTTT. Translation: CASSQRPIILGPMNTEAFF.

This chain uses TRBV9 with TRBJ1-1; a weak D match, TRBD1 (5 bases). Trimming took 4 bases from V and 5 from J, leaving 15 bases between them. The CDR3 length is 14 residues. Per germline, CDR1 SGDLS and CDR2 YYNGEE. CDR3: CASSNNLGETEAFF. The CDR3, as DNA: TGTGCCAGCAGCAACAACCTGGGGGAAACTGAAGCTTTCTTT. Full variable domain (missing parts from reference TRBV9 and TRBJ1-1): DSGVTQTPKHLITATGQRVTLRCSPRSGDLSVYWYQQSLDQGLQFLIQYYNGEERAKGNILERFSAQQFPDLHSELNLSSLELGDSALYFCASSNNLGETEAFFGQGTRLTVV.

V gene TRBV2 combines with J gene TRBJ2-7; 10 positions match TRBD2. J lost 4 bases, V lost 6 bases, and 9 bases had no gene match. The CDR3 contains 15 residues. Germline loops: CDR1 SNHLY, CDR2 FYNNEI. CDR3 nucleotides: TGTGCCAGCAGCGTATCTGGACTAGCGGCATACGAGCAGTACTTC. Protein product: CASSVSGLAAYEQYF. The entire variable domain, with the rest obtained from reference TRBV2 and TRBJ2-7, is as follows: EPEVTQTPSHQVTQMGQEVILRCVPISNHLYFYWYRQILGQKVEFLVSFYNNEISEKSEIFDDQFSVERPDGSNFTLKIRSTKLEDSAMYFCASSVSGLAAYEQYFGPGTRLTVT.

The chain has TRBV6-4 and TRBJ1-1; D call uncertain. The germline CDR1 and CDR2 sequences are MRHNA and SNTAGT. The CDR3 has 13 amino acids. Trimming pared 3 bases from V and 1 base from J, leaving 6 bases between. The CDR3 spells CASSEARNTEAFF. CDR3 DNA sequence: TGTGCCAGCAGTGAAGCCAGGAACACTGAAGCTTTCTTT.

This chain's CDR3 is CASSFRGAKNIQYF. The CDR3 region has the DNA TGTGCCAGCAGCTTCCGAGGAGCCAAAAACATTCAGTACTTC. V usage is TRBV11-3 and J usage is TRBJ2-4; no firm D call. The CDR3 is 14 residues long. V gave up 3 bases and J gave up 0 bases, with 6 bases separating them. Germline values: CDR1 SGHNT, CDR2 YENEEA.